These 27 T cell receptor beta chains came from one sample sequenced in a study of OX40 agonist ivuxolimab in advanced cancers. This table comes from immunoSEQ multiplex PCR, and its TCRdb copy is limited to in-frame clones, with some not included. The sample has over 40,000 clones; more than 70% are singletons. This material consisted of CD4+ or CD8+ T cells sorted from blood, taken in a trial of the OX40 agonist ivuxolimab. Source of these receptors: an adult with an advanced solid tumor such as melanoma, head and neck, liver or kidney cancer.

The chain carries TRBV19 and TRBJ2-1; maybe TRBD2 (6 bases). V lost 5 bases and J 3 bases, leaving 20 bases between the germline ends. Germline V lookup: CDR1 LNHDA, CDR2 SQIVND (reference sequence). There are 17 residues in the CDR3. The CDR3 DNA sequence: TGTGCCAGTAGTCACCCTATAGCGGCCACCTTCTACAATGAGCAGTTCTTC. This encodes CASSHPIAATFYNEQFF.

The chain links TRBV2 to TRBJ1-3, with D unresolved. Trimming pared 4 bases from V and 0 bases from J, leaving 13 bases between. The CDR3 is 16 amino acids. Germline assignment: CDR1 SNHLY and CDR2 FYNNEI. The CDR3 DNA is TGTGCCAGCAGTGGGGATAGAATCCTCTCTGGAAACACCATATATTTT. The encoded protein is CASSGDRILSGNTIYF.

This chain connects TRBV7-9 to TRBJ2-7; 7 bases are a match to TRBD1. V lost 3 bases, J lost 5 bases, and 7 bases stayed unmatched. The CDR3 contains 14 residues. The germline CDR1 and CDR2 sequences are SEHNR and FQNEAQ (reference sequence). CDR3 DNA: TGTGCCAGCAGCTTGACAGGGTATGGTGACGAGCAGTACTTC. It translates to CASSLTGYGDEQYF.

This chain connects TRBV18 to TRBJ2-7; the D gene is possibly TRBD2 (7 bases). The CDR3 is made up of 15 amino acids. The germline gives CDR1 KGHSH, CDR2 LQKENI. With 0 bases removed from V and 4 bases from J, the gap between germline ends came to 13 bases. The CDR3 here is CASSPPGGLGYEQYF. DNA for the CDR3: TGTGCCAGCTCACCACCGGGGGGGCTGGGGTACGAGCAGTACTTC. The complete variable domain, with remaining parts taken from reference TRBV18 and TRBJ2-7, reads NAGVMQNPRHLVRRRGQEARLRCSPMKGHSHVYWYRQLPEEGLKFMVYLQKENIIDESGMPKERFSAEFPKEGPSILRIQQVVRGDSAAYFCASSPPGGLGYEQYFGPGTRLTVT.

This clone was seen only once. This chain joins TRBV6-5 and TRBJ2-1, with a possible D match to TRBD2 (5 bases). V lost 2 bases, J lost 4 bases, and 9 bases lay in between. CDR3 length: 14 residues. CDR1 MNHEY and CDR2 SVGAGI come from the germline V gene. This chain's CDR3 is CASSYRTAYNEQFF. The CDR3 region has the DNA TGTGCCAGCAGTTACAGGACTGCATACAATGAGCAGTTCTTC.

This clone was seen more than once but under ten times. CDR3 protein: CASSWGRGGYTF. The CDR3 region has the DNA TGTGCCAGCAGTTGGGGCAGGGGAGGCTACACCTTC. The rearrangement links TRBV28 to TRBJ1-2; a possible D gene is TRBD1 (6 bases). V shed 4 bases and J shed 8 bases, with 11 bases lying between them. The CDR3 is 12 amino acids. The germline V gene encodes CDR1 MDHEN and CDR2 SYDVKM.

CDR3 amino acids: CASSGPYQPQHF. Written as DNA, the CDR3 is TGTGCCAGCAGTGGGCCTTATCAGCCCCAGCATTTT. V gene TRBV6-1 combines with J gene TRBJ1-5; no clear D. The CDR3 runs 12 residues. Trimming left V 4 bases short and J 5 bases short, with 6 bases between. The germline V gene has CDR1 MNHNS and CDR2 SASEGT.

The V and J genes are TRBV19 and TRBJ1-5; a weak D match, TRBD1 (6 bases). The germline V and J ends were trimmed by 5 bases and 9 bases, with 11 bases remaining between them. The length of the CDR3 is 12 residues. Germline V CDR1 and CDR2: LNHDA, SQIVND (reference sequence). CDR3 protein: CASSLQGRPQHF. The CDR3 bases are TGTGCCAGTAGTTTACAGGGACGGCCCCAGCATTTT. The variable domain in full, completed from reference TRBV19 and TRBJ1-5, reads DGGITQSPKYLFRKEGQNVTLSCEQNLNHDAMYWYRQDPGQGLRLIYYSQIVNDFQKGDIAEGYSVSREKKESFPLTVTSAQKNPTAFYLCASSLQGRPQHFGDGTRLSIL.

The gene calls are TRBV18 and TRBJ1-1, with 9 bases lining up with TRBD1. V dropped 2 bases and J dropped 6; count of bases not matched to a gene: 7. The CDR3 runs 15 residues. Looked up from germline, CDR1 is KGHSH and CDR2 is LQKENI. Here the CDR3 DNA reads TGTGCCAGCTCACCATCACAGGGGGCGCTTTCTGAAGCTTTCTTT. Amino acids: CASSPSQGALSEAFF.

This sequence joins TRBV11-3 and TRBJ1-1, with 7 bases fitting TRBD1. CDR3 length: 12 residues. V shed 8 bases and J 5 bases; nucleotides not matched to a gene: 5. Per germline, CDR1 SGHNT and CDR2 YENEEA. CDR3 residues: CASGQDVTEAFF. In DNA form, the CDR3 reads TGTGCCAGCGGACAGGATGTAACTGAAGCTTTCTTT.

The chain has TRBV13 and TRBJ2-3, with 7 bases matching TRBD2. The junction had 6 bases not matched to a gene; V was cut back by 4 bases and J by 2 bases. The CDR3 runs to 15 residues. Germline assignment: CDR1 PRHDT and CDR2 FYEKMQ (reference sequence). Here the CDR3 reads CASSSSLAYTDTQYF. DNA of the CDR3: TGTGCCAGCAGCTCTTCACTAGCGTACACAGATACGCAGTATTTT.

The rearrangement links TRBV11-3 to TRBJ2-7; 7 nucleotides align to TRBD1. Germline V gives CDR1 SGHNT, CDR2 YENEEA. Unmatched junction bases numbered 6, after V lost 3 bases and J lost 1 base. CDR3 length: 15 residues. The CDR3, as DNA: TGTGCCAGCAGCTTTAACCACAGGGGTTCCTACGAGCAGTACTTC. The encoded protein is CASSFNHRGSYEQYF. Combining the CDR3 with reference TRBV11-3 and TRBJ2-7 gives the whole variable domain EAGVVQSPRYKIIEKKQPVAFWCNPISGHNTLYWYLQNLGQGPELLIRYENEEAVDDSQLPKDRFSAERLKGVDSTLKIQPAELGDSAVYLCASSFNHRGSYEQYFGPGTRLTVT.

The chain is built from TRBV27 and TRBJ2-7; TRBD2 is a possible D gene (6 bases). The CDR3 contains 13 residues. Germline V gives CDR1 MNHEY, CDR2 SMNVEV (reference sequence). V gave up 4 bases and J gave up 5 bases, with 12 bases separating them. CDR3 loop: CASSSHGSDEQYF. The CDR3 DNA is TGTGCCAGCAGTTCTCACGGGAGTGACGAGCAGTACTTC.

This clone was detected once. The chain is built from TRBV10-3 and TRBJ2-5, with D maybe TRBD2 (5 bases). This CDR3 comprises 11 residues. V lost 3 bases and J 7 bases, leaving 6 bases between the germline ends. Germline values: CDR1 ENHRY, CDR2 SYGVKD. The CDR3 bases are TGTGCCATCAGTGACGGAGGGACCCAGTACTTC. Translated, it gives CAISDGGTQYF.

V is TRBV7-2 and J is TRBJ1-5; tentatively, D is TRBD1 (5 bases). V lost 8 bases and J lost 5, with 13 bases in between. This CDR3 has 13 residues. CDR1 and CDR2 from the germline V gene are SGHTA and FQGNSA. CDR3 region: CASAQGSHQPQHF. Written as DNA, the CDR3 is TGTGCCAGCGCCCAGGGCAGCCATCAGCCCCAGCATTTT.

The chain carries TRBV5-6 and TRBJ2-3; TRBD1 might be the D (6 bases). V lost 3 bases to trimming and J lost 0 bases, with 8 bases between them. CDR1 SGHDT and CDR2 YYEEEE come from the germline V gene. This CDR3 is built from 14 residues. The CDR3 protein is CASSSQGSTDTQYF. Here the CDR3 DNA reads TGTGCCAGCAGCTCACAGGGAAGCACAGATACGCAGTATTTT.

V usage is TRBV6-5 and J usage is TRBJ1-5; the D gene is possibly TRBD1 (6 bases). Germline CDR1 and CDR2: MNHEY and SVGAGI. The CDR3 has 14 residues. Trimming stripped 0 bases from V and 7 bases from J, with 10 bases between. CDR3 nucleotide sequence: TGTGCCAGCAGTTACTCCAGGGGTGGACAGCCCCAGCATTTT. This sequence encodes CASSYSRGGQPQHF.

The chain uses TRBV7-2 and TRBJ2-1; D is possibly TRBD2 (6 bases). V dropped 3 bases and J dropped 8 bases, with 11 bases sitting between them. CDR1 SGHTA and CDR2 FQGNSA come from the germline V gene. CDR3 length: 13 residues. Here the CDR3 reads CASSLPTRDEQFF. CDR3 nucleotides: TGTGCCAGCAGCTTGCCGACTAGAGATGAGCAGTTCTTC.

CDR3 nucleotide sequence: TGTGCCAGCAGTGACGACGACAGGGAGCATTTT. Translating gives CASSDDDREHF. The J gene is TRBJ1-5, the V gene TRBV6-1; 7 nucleotides align to TRBD1. The germline CDR1 and CDR2 sequences are MNHNS and SASEGT. The CDR3 runs 11 residues. J lost 14 bases, V lost 3 bases, and 4 bases had no gene match.

This sequence joins TRBV25-1 and TRBJ2-3; TRBD2 matches at 7 bases. CDR1 and CDR2 from the germline V gene are MGHDK and SYGVNS. This CDR3 has 15 amino acids. With V trimmed by 8 bases and J by 2 bases, 10 bases remained unmatched. CDR3 sequence (DNA): TGTGCCAGCGCCCCCGGGACTACCTACACAGATACGCAGTATTTT. As protein: CASAPGTTYTDTQYF.

CDR3 in DNA: TGTGCCAGCAGCTTGGAAGGAGGTGGGGCGACAGATACGCAGTATTTT. Its translation: CASSLEGGGATDTQYF. The chain uses TRBV5-8 and TRBJ2-3, with D perhaps being TRBD1 or TRBD2 (5 bases each). CDR1 and CDR2 (germline): SGHTS, YDEGEE. V was pared by 0 bases and J by 3 bases, with 14 bases between. The CDR3 has 16 residues.

This chain joins TRBV28 and TRBJ1-3, with D unresolved. Per the germline V gene, CDR1 is MDHEN and CDR2 is SYDVKM. CDR3 length: 13 residues. V lost 3 bases, J lost 0 bases, and 3 bases lay in between. The CDR3 loop is CASSLVSGNTIYF. The CDR3 coding sequence is TGTGCCAGCAGTTTGGTCTCTGGAAACACCATATATTTT.

The J gene is TRBJ2-5, the V gene TRBV5-4; D possibly matches TRBD1 or TRBD2 (5 bases each). This CDR3 region has 16 residues. The germline gives CDR1 SGHNT, CDR2 YYREEE (reference sequence). V was clipped by 4 bases and J by 4 bases, with 20 bases between them. CDR3 DNA sequence: TGTGCCAGCAGCAACCTGGGGGATCCGGGTGGAGAGACCCAGTACTTC. The encoded protein is CASSNLGDPGGETQYF.

CDR3 in amino acids: CASSWDHGAYEQYF. In nucleotides, the CDR3 is TGTGCCAGCAGCTGGGATCACGGCGCCTACGAGCAGTACTTC. The rearrangement uses TRBV7-9 and TRBJ2-7; D not certain. V was trimmed by 4 bases and J by 2 bases, leaving 12 bases between them. The CDR3 runs 14 residues. Germline CDR1 and CDR2: SEHNR and FQNEAQ (reference sequence).

This chain links TRBV7-8 with TRBJ2-7; 7 bases are a match to TRBD2. There are 15 residues in the CDR3. The V segment lost 4 bases and the J segment 0 bases; nucleotides outside the gene matches: 6. Germline CDR1 and CDR2: SGHVS and FQNEAQ. CDR3 bases: TGTGCCAGCAGCTCTGAAGCGGGACTCTCCTACGAGCAGTACTTC. Protein: CASSSEAGLSYEQYF. Together with reference TRBV7-8 and TRBJ2-7, the CDR3 gives the full variable domain: GAGVSQSPRYKVAKRGQDVALRCDPISGHVSLFWYQQALGQGPEFLTYFQNEAQLDKSGLPSDRFFAERPEGSVSTLKIQRTQQEDSAVYLCASSSEAGLSYEQYFGPGTRLTVT.

This CDR3 is CASRPPGTRGYTF. The CDR3 region has the DNA TGTGCCAGCAGGCCACCCGGGACGCGGGGCTACACCTTC. The chain couples TRBV6-1 to TRBJ1-2, with a possible D match to TRBD1 (5 bases). The V and J ends lost 6 bases and 8 bases respectively, with 16 bases between them. Germline CDR1 MNHNS, CDR2 SASEGT. The CDR3 has 13 amino acids.

The chain recombines TRBV15 with TRBJ1-2; D is uncertain. In germline, CDR1 is LNHNV, CDR2 YYDKDF (reference sequence). Trimming left V 1 base short and J 2 bases short, with 8 bases between. This CDR3 has 14 amino acids. CDR3 DNA: TGTGCCACCAGCAGAGTTCCCACAAACTATGGCTACACCTTC. Amino acid sequence: CATSRVPTNYGYTF. Variable domain in full (rest from reference TRBV15 and TRBJ1-2): DAMVIQNPRYQVTQFGKPVTLSCSQTLNHNVMYWYQQKSSQAPKLLFHYYDKDFNNEADTPDNFQSRRPNTSFCFLDIRSPGLGDTAMYLCATSRVPTNYGYTFGSGTRLTVV.